This T cell receptor beta chain was captured by sequencing in a study of T cell repertoires in cytomegalovirus infection. In its sample, this clonotype was seen many times. Each CDR3 protein is one row after TCRdb ran MiXCR on the reads. Here the sample spans 250,000 to 300,000 distinct CDR3 sequences, around 9% being singletons. The specimen was PBMCs. The receptor comes from a human donor in good health (CMV status not recorded). Some clones in this sample may be carry-over from other donors' samples.

In nucleotides, the CDR3 is TGTGCCAGCAGCTCAAATGTTTTGTACCAAGAGACCCAGTACTTC. It specifies CASSSNVLYQETQYF. The rearrangement joins TRBV7-2 to TRBJ2-5; no clear D gene. The CDR3 has 15 residues. Trimming took off 4 bases at V and 0 bases at J, with 12 bases between the two ends. Germline CDR1 and CDR2: SGHTA and FQGNSA.